This entry lists 3 T cell receptor beta chains sequenced from one sample in a study of shared clonotypes between healthy human individuals. The assay was immunoSEQ multiplex PCR, and TCRdb's table has in-frame clones only and misses some. Of fewer than 1.6 million clones in the sample, about 98.5% were seen once. Sequencing input: naive CD4+ T cells sorted from blood. Subset denoted: CD45RA+ positively selected. Receptors were obtained from a man in his thirties or forties in good health.

V usage is TRBV7-9 and J usage is TRBJ2-3, with 9 bases identical to TRBD2. The CDR3 covers 15 residues. In germline, CDR1 is SEHNR, CDR2 FQNEAQ (reference sequence). Trimming took 0 bases from V and 6 from J; bases not matched to a gene: 4. CDR3 sequence reads: CASSLAASGIDTQYF. Here the CDR3 DNA reads TGTGCCAGCAGCTTAGCGGCTAGCGGGATTGATACGCAGTATTTT.

V gene TRBV7-9 combines with J gene TRBJ2-5; tentative D call: TRBD1 (6 bases). CDR1 SEHNR and CDR2 FQNEAQ come from the germline V gene (reference sequence). V was shortened by 0 bases and J by 4 bases, with 21 bases between the two germline ends. CDR3 length: 18 residues. This chain's CDR3 is CASSLAVTGVRGRETQYF. CDR3 DNA: TGTGCCAGCAGCTTAGCGGTGACAGGAGTCCGAGGTCGAGAGACCCAGTACTTC.

The chain has TRBV19 and TRBJ2-5; possibly TRBD2 for D (6 bases). This CDR3 is built from 16 residues. The germline CDR1 and CDR2 sequences are LNHDA and SQIVND (reference sequence). The V end lost 1 base, the J end lost 3 bases, and 15 bases lay between the germline ends. Written as DNA, the CDR3 is TGTGCCAGTAGTATAGCCCCCTCGACGGGGGAAGAGACCCAGTACTTC. Amino acid sequence: CASSIAPSTGEETQYF.